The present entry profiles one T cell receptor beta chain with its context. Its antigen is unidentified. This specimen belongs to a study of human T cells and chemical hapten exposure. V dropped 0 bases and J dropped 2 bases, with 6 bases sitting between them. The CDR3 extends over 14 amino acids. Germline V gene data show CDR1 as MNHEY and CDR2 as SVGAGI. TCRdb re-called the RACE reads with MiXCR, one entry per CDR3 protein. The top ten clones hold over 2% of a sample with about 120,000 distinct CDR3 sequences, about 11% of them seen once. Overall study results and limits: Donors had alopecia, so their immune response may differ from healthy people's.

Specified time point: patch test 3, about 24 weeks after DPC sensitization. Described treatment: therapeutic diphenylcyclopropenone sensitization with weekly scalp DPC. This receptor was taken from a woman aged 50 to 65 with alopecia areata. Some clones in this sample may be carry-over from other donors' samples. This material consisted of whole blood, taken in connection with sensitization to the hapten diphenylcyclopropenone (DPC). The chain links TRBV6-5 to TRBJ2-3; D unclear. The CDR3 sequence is CASSYSDPTDTQYF. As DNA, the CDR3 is TGTGCCAGCAGTTACTCTGACCCCACAGATACGCAGTATTTT.